The source of this T cell receptor (beta chain) is a study of blood T cells in healthy people across ages. A sample-barcoded 5' primer and a J-beta primer mix were used in a second PCR of about 7 to 11 cycles. One entry per CDR3 protein, called by TCRdb with MiXCR from the 5' RACE reads. The sample carries 650,000 to 800,000 distinct CDR3 sequences, approximately 44% recorded once. Each of the donors had about 9.9 milliliters of peripheral blood drawn into EDTA-treated Vacutainer tubes. The CDR3 is 17 amino acids. Germline CDR1 and CDR2: SGHRS and YFSETQ. After removal of 0 bases from V and 5 bases from J, the junction contained 9 bases not matched to a gene. This clonotype came up a few times.

V is TRBV5-1 and J is TRBJ2-5; 11 nucleotides match TRBD2. The sample consisted of blood. The sequence came from a man aged 60 to 75 in good health. As DNA, the CDR3 is TGCGCCAGCAGCTTGGGGTCTAGCGGGGGGACGCGGGAGACCCAGTACTTC. Translation gives CASSLGSSGGTRETQYF.